This TCR beta chain is drawn from a study of shared clonotypes between healthy human individuals. Unmatched junction bases numbered 4, after V lost 7 bases and J lost 0 bases. CDR1 and CDR2 (germline): MNHEY, SVGAGI. The CDR3 is 15 amino acids. Repertoires were generated with immunoSEQ multiplex PCR, while TCRdb's copy carries only in-frame clones and drops some. The sample carries around 2.3 million clones, around 95% recorded once. This TCR came from a man aged 18 to 35 in good health. The V gene is TRBV6-5, the J gene TRBJ2-2, with 8 bases identical to TRBD1. Sequences were obtained from naive CD4+ T cells sorted from blood. Subset meaning: CD45RA+ positively selected. The CDR3 sequence is CASTRDRPNTGELFF. The CDR3 coding sequence is TGTGCCAGCACCAGGGACAGGCCGAACACCGGGGAGCTGTTTTTT.